The present T cell receptor (beta chain) was sequenced within a study of blood T cell repertoires in COVID-19. About the research overall: COVID-19 samples, acute and convalescent, were from the United States, Italy and Spain.

Profiled with immunoSEQ multiplex PCR; TCRdb holds only in-frame clones, not every one. The table shows fewer than 300,000 clones, with 65% to 90% occurring only once. The source material was peripheral blood. This TCR came from a woman aged 60-75 years with active or convalescent COVID-19.

CDR3 sequence: CASSQDRDRRTNYGYTF. The CDR3 DNA is TGCGCCAGCAGCCAAGACAGAGACAGGAGAACTAACTATGGCTACACCTTC. The gene calls are TRBV4-3 and TRBJ1-2; possibly TRBD1 for D (6 bases). This CDR3 is 17 amino acids long. CDR1 LGHNA and CDR2 YSLEER come from the germline V gene. The V end lost 0 bases, the J end lost 0 bases, and 14 bases lay between the germline ends.